These T cell receptor beta chains were read from a single sample in a study of shared clonotypes between healthy human individuals. Clones were sequenced by immunoSEQ multiplex PCR, and TCRdb holds only the in-frame ones, with some missing. The profile shows 750,000 to 1,000,000 clones, 85% to 95% of them singletons. The sequenced sample consisted of naive CD8+ T cells sorted from blood. Every receptor here comes from a man aged 25-45 years in good health. Both conserved end residues are part of each CDR3. The D gene is left open where the match is weak. Clone size appears in some rows only: once, few, many, or a class for an expanded clone.

CDR3 | DNA | D | size | J | V
CASSLGGTGELFF | TGTGCCAGCAGCTTAGGCGGGACCGGGGAGCTGTTTTTT | - | - | TRBJ2-2 | TRBV7-9
CATSSTDGALYEQYF | TGTGCCACCAGCAGCACGGACGGGGCGTTGTACGAGCAGTACTTC | - | once | TRBJ2-7 | TRBV15
CAISEGAGETQYF | TGTGCCATCAGTGAGGGGGCAGGGGAGACCCAGTACTTC | - | - | TRBJ2-5 | TRBV10-3
CASSLSAAYNEQFF | TGTGCCAGCAGCCTTTCAGCGGCCTACAATGAGCAGTTCTTC | - | - | TRBJ2-1 | TRBV7-9
CASSFTLVGESYGYTF | TGTGCCAGCAGCTTTACCTTAGTTGGGGAGAGCTATGGCTACACCTTC | - | - | TRBJ1-2 | TRBV7-2
CASRADSSYEQYF | TGTGCCAGCAGAGCCGACAGCTCCTACGAGCAGTACTTC | - | - | TRBJ2-7 | TRBV2
CASSLGVSDEEQYF | TGTGCCAGCAGCTTGGGGGTTAGCGACGAAGAGCAGTACTTC | - | - | TRBJ2-7 | TRBV11-2
CAWSYRNAYEQYF | TGTGCCTGGAGTTACCGGAATGCCTACGAGCAGTACTTC | - | - | TRBJ2-7 | TRBV30
CSVATGYNEQFF | TGCAGCGTTGCTACAGGCTACAATGAGCAGTTCTTC | - | - | TRBJ2-1 | TRBV29-1
CASSEAFRAEYNEQFF | TGTGCCAGCAGTGAAGCTTTCAGGGCAGAGTACAATGAGCAGTTCTTC | - | - | TRBJ2-1 | TRBV6-1
CASSPPGQIYNEQFF | TGTGCCAGCAGCCCCCCGGGACAGATATACAATGAGCAGTTCTTC | TRBD1 | - | TRBJ2-1 | TRBV2
CASRPTISGANVLTF | TGTGCCAGCAGACCGACTATATCTGGGGCCAACGTCCTGACTTTC | - | - | TRBJ2-6 | TRBV28
CASSLDGSRRYTGELFF | TGTGCCAGCAGCTTAGACGGGAGTCGTCGGTACACCGGGGAGCTGTTTTTT | - | once | TRBJ2-2 | TRBV7-2
CASSLQGYKANGYTF | TGTGCCAGCAGTTTACAGGGCTACAAGGCAAATGGCTACACCTTC | - | - | TRBJ1-2 | TRBV27
CASSVRREQFF | TGTGCCAGCTCCGTACGTCGTGAGCAGTTCTTC | - | - | TRBJ2-1 | TRBV7-9
CASSIGTGNSYEQYF | TGTGCCAGTAGTATCGGGACAGGGAATTCCTACGAGCAGTACTTC | TRBD1 | few | TRBJ2-7 | TRBV19
CASSYSRGYRYNEQFF | TGTGCCAGCAGTTACTCTAGGGGGTATAGGTACAATGAGCAGTTCTTC | - | - | TRBJ2-1 | TRBV6-5
CASSPFPLTSGASTDTQYF | TGTGCCAGCAGTCCCTTCCCTCTGACTAGCGGGGCAAGCACAGATACGCAGTATTTT | TRBD2 | - | TRBJ2-3 | TRBV27
CAWSRQGTSTDTQYF | TGTGCCTGGAGTAGACAGGGGACTAGCACAGATACGCAGTATTTT | TRBD1 | - | TRBJ2-3 | TRBV30
CASSWDSVSYNEQFF | TGTGCCAGCAGTTGGGACTCCGTTTCCTACAATGAGCAGTTCTTC | - | - | TRBJ2-1 | TRBV7-9
CASSEAVNSNQPQHF | TGTGCCAGCAGTGAAGCAGTGAATAGCAATCAGCCCCAGCATTTT | - | - | TRBJ1-5 | TRBV6-1
CASSVEGTGSSGELFF | TGTGCCAGCAGCGTAGAAGGGACAGGTTCTAGCGGGGAGCTGTTTTTT | TRBD1 | - | TRBJ2-2 | TRBV9
CASSSQTGTHLGHTIYF | TGTGCCAGCAGCTCCCAAACCGGGACCCACCTGGGGCACACCATATATTTT | - | - | TRBJ1-3 | TRBV7-9
CASPPLGQGNTDTQYF | TGCGCCAGCCCTCCTTTAGGACAGGGGAACACAGATACGCAGTATTTT | TRBD1 | - | TRBJ2-3 | TRBV10-2